This T cell receptor (beta chain) was identified during a study of cytomegalovirus exposure and HLA in healthy donors. The PCR used 60 Vbeta and 13 Jbeta primers. Clones were sequenced by immunoSEQ multiplex PCR, and TCRdb holds only the in-frame ones, with some missing. This table holds over 80,000 clones, roughly 74% found once. Regarding this clone: Its antigen is as yet unknown.

Findings and limits, study-wide: The classifier reportedly diagnosed cytomegalovirus status with high specificity and sensitivity. Trimming of TCR beta V- and J-genes showed a link, identified in a later analysis, to a missense DCLRE1C variant. Presence/absence analyses assumed roughly uniform sequencing depth across donors. Further analysis, carried out later, found HLA-associated TCR beta chains more clonally expanded than equally common other chains.

The length of the CDR3 is 14 residues. V dropped 5 bases and J dropped 4 bases, with 14 bases sitting between them. Per the germline V gene, CDR1 is MNHEY and CDR2 is SMNVEV (reference sequence). The chain is built from TRBV27 and TRBJ1-2; D is possibly TRBD1 (6 bases). The clonotype originates from a woman aged 70-85 years in good health and CMV-seropositive. Material: PBMCs. The CDR3 sequence: CASSLADSAYGYTF. In DNA, the CDR3 is TGTGCCAGCAGTCTAGCGGACAGCGCCTATGGCTACACCTTC.